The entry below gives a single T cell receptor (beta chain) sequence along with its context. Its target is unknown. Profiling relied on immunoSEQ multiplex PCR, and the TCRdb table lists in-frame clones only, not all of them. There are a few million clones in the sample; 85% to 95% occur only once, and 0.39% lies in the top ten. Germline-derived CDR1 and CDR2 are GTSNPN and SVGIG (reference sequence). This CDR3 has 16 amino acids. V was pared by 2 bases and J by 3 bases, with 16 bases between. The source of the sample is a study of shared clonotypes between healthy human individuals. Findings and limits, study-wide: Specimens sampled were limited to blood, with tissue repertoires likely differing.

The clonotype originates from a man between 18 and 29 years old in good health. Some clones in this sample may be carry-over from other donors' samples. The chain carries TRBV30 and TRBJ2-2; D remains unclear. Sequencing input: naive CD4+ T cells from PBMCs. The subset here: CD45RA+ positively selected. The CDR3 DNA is TGTGCCTGGAGTTCGACAAGCCTGCGAGACACCGGGGAGCTGTTTTTT. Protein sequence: CAWSSTSLRDTGELFF.